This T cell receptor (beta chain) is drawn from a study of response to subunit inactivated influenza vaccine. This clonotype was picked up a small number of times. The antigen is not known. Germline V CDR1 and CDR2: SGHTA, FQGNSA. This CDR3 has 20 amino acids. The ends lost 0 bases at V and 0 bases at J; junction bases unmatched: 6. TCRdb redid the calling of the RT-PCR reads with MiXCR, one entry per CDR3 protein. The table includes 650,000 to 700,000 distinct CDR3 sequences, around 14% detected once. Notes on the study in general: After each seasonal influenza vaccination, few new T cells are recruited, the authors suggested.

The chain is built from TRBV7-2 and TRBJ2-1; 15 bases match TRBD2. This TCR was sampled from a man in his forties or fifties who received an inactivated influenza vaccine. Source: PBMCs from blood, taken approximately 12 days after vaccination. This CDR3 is CASSLALGLAGGSSYNEQFF. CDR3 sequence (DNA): TGTGCCAGCAGCTTAGCGTTGGGACTAGCGGGGGGTAGCTCCTACAATGAGCAGTTCTTC. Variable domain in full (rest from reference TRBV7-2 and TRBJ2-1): GAGVSQSPSNKVTEKGKDVELRCDPISGHTALYWYRQSLGQGLEFLIYFQGNSAPDKSGLPSDRFSAERTGGSVSTLTIQRTQQEDSAVYLCASSLALGLAGGSSYNEQFFGPGTRLTVL.